This T cell receptor (beta chain) was found in a study of high-grade serous ovarian cancer treatment subgroups. Tumor samples were taken before definitive surgery or chemotherapy. Sequenced by immunoSEQ multiplex PCR; TCRdb stores in-frame clones only, minus some. The sample contains approximately 6,200 clones, around 79% of which appear only once. In its sample, this clone was seen once. The sequence came from a human donor with high-grade serous ovarian cancer. Sequenced: tumor tissue.

CDR3 loop: CASSVARDTDTQYF. DNA for the CDR3: TGTGCCAGCAGCGTAGCAAGAGACACAGATACGCAGTATTTT. The chain recombines TRBV9 with TRBJ2-3; D not resolved. CDR1 SGDLS and CDR2 YYNGEE come from the germline V gene. This CDR3 is 14 amino acids long. V was pared by 0 bases and J by 2 bases, with 7 bases between. Full variable domain (remainder filled in from reference TRBV9 and TRBJ2-3): DSGVTQTPKHLITATGQRVTLRCSPRSGDLSVYWYQQSLDQGLQFLIQYYNGEERAKGNILERFSAQQFPDLHSELNLSSLELGDSALYFCASSVARDTDTQYFGPGTRLTVL.